Listed here are 20 T cell receptor beta chains from one sample, sequenced in a study of CD8 T cells in Susac syndrome. Reverse transcription of roughly 0.45 to 1 ug RNA was performed with random hexamers. TCRdb independently ran MiXCR on the immunoSEQ multiplex PCR reads; one entry per CDR3 protein. The sample carries approximately 100,000 distinct CDR3 sequences, 85% to 95% recorded once. The sample comprised CD8+ T cells from PBMCs. These receptors were taken from a human donor in good health.

This chain joins TRBV7-2 and TRBJ2-7; either TRBD1 or TRBD2 may fit D (6 bases each). The CDR3 loop spans 16 amino acids. CDR1 SGHTA and CDR2 FQGNSA come from the germline V gene. V was trimmed by 5 bases and J by 2 bases, leaving 19 bases between them. CDR3 sequence reads: CASSPGGQIVPYEQYF. The CDR3 nucleotides read TGTGCCAGCAGCCCCGGGGGCCAGATAGTTCCCTACGAGCAGTACTTC.

The chain recombines TRBV3-1 with TRBJ1-1; TRBD1 is a possible D gene (5 bases). The V end was cut by 4 bases, the J end by 1 base, with 7 bases between. This CDR3 comprises 13 residues. Germline CDR1 is LGHDT and CDR2 is YNNKEL (reference sequence). In DNA, the CDR3 is TGTGCCAGCAGCCCCGGGGGGAACACTGAAGCTTTCTTT. Its translation: CASSPGGNTEAFF.

The chain employs TRBV3-1 and TRBJ1-5; D is perhaps TRBD1 (5 bases). V was clipped by 3 bases and J by 3 bases, with 12 bases between them. Germline V CDR1 and CDR2: LGHDT, YNNKEL (reference sequence). The CDR3 runs to 15 residues. CDR3: CASSQGGVTNQPQHF. DNA of the CDR3: TGTGCCAGCAGCCAGGGGGGGGTAACCAATCAGCCCCAGCATTTT.

This clonotype was recorded once. The chain carries TRBV6-2 or TRBV6-3 and TRBJ2-1; 14 nucleotides line up with TRBD2. The CDR3 sequence is 15 residues long. V shed 6 bases and J 9 bases; nucleotides not matched to a gene: 7. Germline loops: CDR1 MNHEY, CDR2 SVGEGT. The CDR3 sequence is CASSPGLAGVSEQFF. CDR3 DNA: TGTGCCAGCAGCCCGGGACTAGCGGGAGTGAGTGAGCAGTTCTTC.

This clonotype was detected a few times. CDR3 DNA: TGTGCCAGCAGCTCTCAACAGGGAGCTGGAAACACCATATATTTT. This gives the protein CASSSQQGAGNTIYF. The V call is TRBV7-2, the J call TRBJ1-3, with D maybe TRBD1 (6 bases). Trimming took off 4 bases at V and 2 bases at J, with 12 bases between the two ends. The CDR3 covers 15 residues. Germline assignment: CDR1 SGHTA and CDR2 FQGNSA.

The chain combines TRBV29-1 with TRBJ1-1; the D is unclear. This CDR3 region has 13 residues. CDR1 SQVTM and CDR2 ANQGSEA come from the germline V gene. V dropped 4 bases and J dropped 0 bases, with 9 bases sitting between them. The CDR3 loop is CSVADLMNTEAFF. Written as DNA, the CDR3 is TGCAGCGTTGCTGACCTCATGAACACTGAAGCTTTCTTT.

The V gene is TRBV7-2, the J gene TRBJ2-7; D is perhaps TRBD1 (6 bases). Germline CDR1 reads SGHTA; CDR2 reads FQGNSA. The CDR3 has 15 amino acids. Between the trimmed V and J ends, which lost 5 bases and 0 bases, there was a span of 14 bases. In DNA form, the CDR3 reads TGTGCCAGCAGCCCCGACAGGTTCAGCTCCTACGAGCAGTACTTC. Its translation is CASSPDRFSSYEQYF.

This clonotype was recorded once. The chain uses TRBV5-6 and TRBJ2-7; D ambiguous. The CDR3 consists of 14 residues. Trimming cost V 4 bases and J 7 bases, with 18 bases left between them. Germline V CDR1 and CDR2: SGHDT, YYEEEE. CDR3 DNA sequence: TGTGCCAGCAGCGAAGACCGGTCCGGGCGGGAGCAGTACTTC. This gives the protein CASSEDRSGREQYF.

The V call is TRBV5-1, the J call TRBJ1-1, with D hard to call. The CDR3 has 12 amino acids. Trimming left V 5 bases short and J 5 bases short, with 10 bases between. Germline loops: CDR1 SGHRS, CDR2 YFSETQ. Written as DNA, the CDR3 is TGCGCCAGCAGGCAACCGGGGACTGAAGCTTTCTTT. Translation: CASRQPGTEAFF.

V and J are TRBV5-6 and TRBJ2-5, with D possibly matching TRBD1 (6 bases). This CDR3 contains 15 residues. The V gene lost 5 bases and the J gene lost 1 base, with 15 bases spanning the gap. Germline values: CDR1 SGHDT, CDR2 YYEEEE. CDR3: CASRAVRGSQETQYF. For the CDR3, the DNA is TGTGCCAGCAGGGCCGTCAGGGGTTCCCAAGAGACCCAGTACTTC.

V gene TRBV7-2 combines with J gene TRBJ1-1; D remains unclear. Trimming cost V 1 base and J 10 bases, with 10 bases left between them. Germline CDR1 reads SGHTA; CDR2 reads FQGNSA. This CDR3 comprises 12 residues. Here the CDR3 reads CASSLEAARAFF. In nucleotides, the CDR3 is TGTGCCAGCAGCTTAGAGGCGGCGCGAGCTTTCTTT. Full variable domain (outside the CDR3, taken from reference TRBV7-2 and TRBJ1-1): GAGVSQSPSNKVTEKGKDVELRCDPISGHTALYWYRQSLGQGLEFLIYFQGNSAPDKSGLPSDRFSAERTGGSVSTLTIQRTQQEDSAVYLCASSLEAARAFFGQGTRLTVV.

CDR3 sequence reads: CASSLADYTGELFF. CDR3 coding DNA: TGTGCCAGCAGTTTGGCAGACTACACCGGGGAGCTGTTTTTT. The chain couples TRBV12-3 or TRBV12-4 to TRBJ2-2; D remains unclear. This CDR3 has 14 amino acids. The V and J ends lost 3 bases and 3 bases respectively, with 8 bases between them.

The chain recombines TRBV7-2 with TRBJ1-2, with D tentatively TRBD1 (5 bases). Germline V lookup: CDR1 SGHTA, CDR2 FQGNSA. The V gene lost 5 bases and the J gene lost 8 bases, with 18 bases spanning the gap. The CDR3 has 14 residues. The CDR3 loop reads CASSLEGTGRGYTF. The CDR3 DNA sequence: TGTGCCAGCAGCCTAGAGGGGACCGGCAGGGGCTACACCTTC.

The J gene is TRBJ2-1, the V gene TRBV28; 7 positions match TRBD1. This CDR3 region has 14 residues. Germline V CDR1 and CDR2: MDHEN, SYDVKM. The junction had 7 bases not matched to a gene; V was cut back by 6 bases and J by 5 bases. In DNA, the CDR3 is TGTGCCAGCAGCCGACAGGGAAGGGACAATGAGCAGTTCTTC. Protein: CASSRQGRDNEQFF.

The gene calls are TRBV30 and TRBJ2-3; D is unresolved. There are 13 residues in the CDR3. Trimming took off 0 bases at V and 3 bases at J, with 7 bases between the two ends. From germline, CDR1 is GTSNPN and CDR2 SVGIG (reference sequence). CDR3 residues: CAWSVGQTDTQYF. The DNA for the CDR3 is TGTGCCTGGAGTGTTGGGCAGACAGATACGCAGTATTTT.

This clonotype occurred once. V and J are TRBV6-1 and TRBJ2-5; TRBD2 matches 10 bases. V was clipped by 7 bases and J by 5 bases; unmatched bases: 16. The germline V gene has CDR1 MNHNS and CDR2 SASEGT. The CDR3 is 17 residues long. CDR3 residues: CASTSARGAGGRETQYF. For the CDR3, the DNA is TGTGCCAGCACCAGCGCCCGGGGAGCGGGGGGGCGTGAGACCCAGTACTTC.

The genes are TRBV7-2 and TRBJ2-5, with a weak D call TRBD1 (5 bases). CDR3 length equals 14 residues. Germline V gives CDR1 SGHTA, CDR2 FQGNSA. Trimming shortened V by 1 base and J by 2 bases, and 8 bases separated the two germline ends. CDR3: CASSLEGRQETQYF. Here the CDR3 DNA reads TGTGCCAGCAGCTTAGAGGGGCGTCAAGAGACCCAGTACTTC.

The genes are TRBV19 and TRBJ2-7; D is ambiguous. The CDR3 loop spans 14 amino acids. The germline V gene encodes CDR1 LNHDA and CDR2 SQIVND (reference sequence). Between the trimmed V and J ends, which lost 1 base and 2 bases, there was a span of 9 bases. The CDR3 nucleotides read TGTGCCAGTAGTATAGGGACCGCTACCTACGAGCAGTACTTC. Protein product: CASSIGTATYEQYF.

In DNA, the CDR3 is TGCAGTGCTAGAGATCGCCTCCAGGAGACCCAGTACTTC. Amino acids: CSARDRLQETQYF. This rearrangement joins TRBV20-1 to TRBJ2-5; D unclear. The CDR3 loop spans 13 amino acids. Trimming removed 0 bases at V and 5 bases at J, with 10 bases between. Germline CDR1 DFQATT, CDR2 SNEGSKA (reference sequence).

The V call is TRBV19, the J call TRBJ1-2; tentatively, D is TRBD1 (5 bases). This CDR3 is 16 amino acids long. V was trimmed by 2 bases and J by 6 bases, leaving 19 bases between them. Germline CDR1 reads LNHDA; CDR2 reads SQIVND (reference sequence). This CDR3 is CASSINWQGRTDGYTF. CDR3 coding DNA: TGTGCCAGTAGTATAAATTGGCAGGGACGGACGGATGGCTACACCTTC.